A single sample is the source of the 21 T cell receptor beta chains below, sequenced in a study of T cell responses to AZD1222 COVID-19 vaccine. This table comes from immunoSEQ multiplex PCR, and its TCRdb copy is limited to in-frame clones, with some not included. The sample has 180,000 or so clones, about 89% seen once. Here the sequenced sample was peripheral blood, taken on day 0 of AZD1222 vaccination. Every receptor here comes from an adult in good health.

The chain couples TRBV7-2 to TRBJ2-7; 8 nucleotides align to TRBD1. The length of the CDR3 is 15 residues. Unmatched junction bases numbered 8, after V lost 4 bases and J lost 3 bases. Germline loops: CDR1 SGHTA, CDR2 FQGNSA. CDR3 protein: CASSSQGAHNYEQYF. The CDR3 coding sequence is TGTGCCAGCAGCTCTCAGGGGGCACACAACTACGAGCAGTACTTC.

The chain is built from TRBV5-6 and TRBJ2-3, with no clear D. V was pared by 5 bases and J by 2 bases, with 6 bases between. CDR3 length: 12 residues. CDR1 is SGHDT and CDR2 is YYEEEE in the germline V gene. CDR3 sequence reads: CASRLNTDTQYF. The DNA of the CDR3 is TGTGCCAGCAGATTGAACACAGATACGCAGTATTTT.

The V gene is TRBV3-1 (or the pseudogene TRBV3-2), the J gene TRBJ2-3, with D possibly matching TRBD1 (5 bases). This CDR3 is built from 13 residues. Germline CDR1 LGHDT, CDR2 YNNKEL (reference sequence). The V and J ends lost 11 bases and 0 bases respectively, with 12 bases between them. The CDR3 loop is CASRASSTDTQYF. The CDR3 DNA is TGTGCCTCCAGGGCCTCTAGCACAGATACGCAGTATTTT.

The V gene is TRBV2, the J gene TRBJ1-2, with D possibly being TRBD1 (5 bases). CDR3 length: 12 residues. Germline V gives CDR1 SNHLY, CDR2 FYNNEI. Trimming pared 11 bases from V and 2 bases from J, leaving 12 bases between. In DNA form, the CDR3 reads TGTGCCGGCCACGGGGACAACTATGGCTACACCTTC. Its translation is CAGHGDNYGYTF.

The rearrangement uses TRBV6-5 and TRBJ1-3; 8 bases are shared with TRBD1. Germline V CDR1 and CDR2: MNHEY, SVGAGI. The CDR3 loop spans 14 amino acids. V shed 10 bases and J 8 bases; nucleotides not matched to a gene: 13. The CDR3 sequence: CATISLQGAYTIYF. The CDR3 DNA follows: TGTGCCACCATCTCACTGCAGGGGGCTTACACCATATATTTT.

The CDR3 coding sequence is TGTGCCAGCAGTTTGGGACTAGCGGATTACGAGCAGTACTTC. It yields the protein CASSLGLADYEQYF. The rearrangement uses TRBV27 and TRBJ2-7; 11 bases are shared with TRBD2. V was pared by 3 bases and J by 4 bases, with 2 bases of the junction left unmatched. Germline CDR1 is MNHEY and CDR2 is SMNVEV (reference sequence). There are 14 residues in the CDR3.

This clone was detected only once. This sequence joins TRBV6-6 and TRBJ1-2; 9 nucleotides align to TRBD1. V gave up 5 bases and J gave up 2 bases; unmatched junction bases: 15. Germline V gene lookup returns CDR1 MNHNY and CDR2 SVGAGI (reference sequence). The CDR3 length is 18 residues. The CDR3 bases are TGTGCCAGCAGTCCCCGGACAGGGGTGGTAACTCGGAACTATGGCTACACCTTC. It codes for CASSPRTGVVTRNYGYTF.

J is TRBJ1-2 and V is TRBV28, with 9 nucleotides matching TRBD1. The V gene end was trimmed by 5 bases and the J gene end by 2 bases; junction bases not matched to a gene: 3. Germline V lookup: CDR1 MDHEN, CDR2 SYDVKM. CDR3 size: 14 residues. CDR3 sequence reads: CASSIGQGNYGYTF. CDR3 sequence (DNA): TGTGCCAGCAGTATAGGACAGGGGAACTATGGCTACACCTTC.

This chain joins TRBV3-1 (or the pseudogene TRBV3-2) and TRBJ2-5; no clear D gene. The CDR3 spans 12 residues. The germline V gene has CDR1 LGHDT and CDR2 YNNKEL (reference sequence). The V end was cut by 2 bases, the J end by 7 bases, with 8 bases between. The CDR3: CASSQPLGTQYF. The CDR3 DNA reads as TGTGCCAGCAGCCAACCCCTGGGGACCCAGTACTTC.

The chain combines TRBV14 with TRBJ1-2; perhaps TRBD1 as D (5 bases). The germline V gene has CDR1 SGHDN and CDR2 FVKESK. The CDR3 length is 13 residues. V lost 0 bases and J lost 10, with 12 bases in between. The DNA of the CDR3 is TGTGCCAGCAGCCAAGATTGGCGGGGGGTCTACACCTTC. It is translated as CASSQDWRGVYTF.

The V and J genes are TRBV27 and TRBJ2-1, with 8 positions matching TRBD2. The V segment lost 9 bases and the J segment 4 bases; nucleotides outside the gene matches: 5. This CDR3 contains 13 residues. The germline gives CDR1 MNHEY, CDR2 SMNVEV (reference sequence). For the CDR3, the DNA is TGTGCCAGTCAAAAGCGGGGGTACAATGAGCAGTTCTTC. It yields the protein CASQKRGYNEQFF.

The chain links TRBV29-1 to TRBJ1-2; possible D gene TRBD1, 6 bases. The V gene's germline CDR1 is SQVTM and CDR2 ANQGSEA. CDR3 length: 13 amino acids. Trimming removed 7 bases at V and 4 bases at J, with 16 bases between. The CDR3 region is CSAAGGPAYGYTF. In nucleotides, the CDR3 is TGCAGCGCTGCGGGGGGGCCGGCCTATGGCTACACCTTC.

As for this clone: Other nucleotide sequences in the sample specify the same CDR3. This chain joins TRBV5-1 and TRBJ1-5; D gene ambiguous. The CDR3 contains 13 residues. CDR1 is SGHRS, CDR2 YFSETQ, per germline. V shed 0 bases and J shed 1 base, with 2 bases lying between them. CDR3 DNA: TGCGCCAGCAGCTTGGACAGCAATCAGCCCCAGCATTTT. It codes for CASSLDSNQPQHF.

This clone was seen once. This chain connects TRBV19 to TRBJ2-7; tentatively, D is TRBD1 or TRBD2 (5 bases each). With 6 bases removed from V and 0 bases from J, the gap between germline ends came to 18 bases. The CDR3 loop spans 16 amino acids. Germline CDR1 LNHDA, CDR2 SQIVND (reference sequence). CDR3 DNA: TGTGCCAGTAGCCCCGTTACCGGGACGATCTCCTACGAGCAGTACTTC. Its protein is CASSPVTGTISYEQYF. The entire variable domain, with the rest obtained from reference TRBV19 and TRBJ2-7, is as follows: DGGITQSPKYLFRKEGQNVTLSCEQNLNHDAMYWYRQDPGQGLRLIYYSQIVNDFQKGDIAEGYSVSREKKESFPLTVTSAQKNPTAFYLCASSPVTGTISYEQYFGPGTRLTVT.

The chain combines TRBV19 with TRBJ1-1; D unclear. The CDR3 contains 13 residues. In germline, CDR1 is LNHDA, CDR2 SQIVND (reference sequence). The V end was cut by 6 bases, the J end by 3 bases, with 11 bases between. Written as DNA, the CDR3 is TGTGCCAGTAGGGGAAGCGGGGACACTGAAGCTTTCTTT. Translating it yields CASRGSGDTEAFF.

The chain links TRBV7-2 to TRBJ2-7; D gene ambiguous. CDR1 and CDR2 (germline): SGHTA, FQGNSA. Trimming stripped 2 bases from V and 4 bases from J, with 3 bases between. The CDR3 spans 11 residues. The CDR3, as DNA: TGTGCCAGCAGCTTAATTTACGAGCAGTACTTC. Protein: CASSLIYEQYF.

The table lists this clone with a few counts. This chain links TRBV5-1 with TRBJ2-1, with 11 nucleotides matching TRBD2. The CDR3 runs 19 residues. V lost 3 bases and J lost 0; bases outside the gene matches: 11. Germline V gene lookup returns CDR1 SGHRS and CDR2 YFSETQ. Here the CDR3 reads CASSSILAGGESSYNEQFF. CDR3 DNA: TGCGCCAGCAGCTCAATTCTAGCGGGGGGTGAAAGCTCCTACAATGAGCAGTTCTTC.

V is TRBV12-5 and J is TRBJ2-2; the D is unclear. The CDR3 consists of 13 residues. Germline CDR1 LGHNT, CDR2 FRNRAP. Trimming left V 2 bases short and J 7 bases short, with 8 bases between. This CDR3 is CASGLNGVGELFF. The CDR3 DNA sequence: TGTGCTAGTGGTTTGAACGGCGTCGGGGAGCTGTTTTTT.

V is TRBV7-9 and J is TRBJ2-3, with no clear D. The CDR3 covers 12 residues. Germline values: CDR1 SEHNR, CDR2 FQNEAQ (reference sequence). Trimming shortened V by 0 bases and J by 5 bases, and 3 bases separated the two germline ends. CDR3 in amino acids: CASSLAVDTQYF. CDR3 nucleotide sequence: TGTGCCAGCAGCTTAGCGGTAGATACGCAGTATTTT. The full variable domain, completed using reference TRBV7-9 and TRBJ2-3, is DTGVSQNPRHKITKRGQNVTFRCDPISEHNRLYWYRQTLGQGPEFLTYFQNEAQLEKSRLLSDRFSAERPKGSFSTLEIQRTEQGDSAMYLCASSLAVDTQYFGPGTRLTVL.

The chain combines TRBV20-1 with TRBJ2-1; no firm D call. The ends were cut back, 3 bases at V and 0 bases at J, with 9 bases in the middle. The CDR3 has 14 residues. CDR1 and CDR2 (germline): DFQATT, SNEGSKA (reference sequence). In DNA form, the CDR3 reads TGCAGTGCTAGTAAGGAAAGCTCCTACAATGAGCAGTTCTTC. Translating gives CSASKESSYNEQFF.

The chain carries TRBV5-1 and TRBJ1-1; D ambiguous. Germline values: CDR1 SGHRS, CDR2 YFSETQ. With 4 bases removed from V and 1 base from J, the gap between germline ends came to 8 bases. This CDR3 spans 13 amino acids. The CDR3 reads CASSRTENTEAFF. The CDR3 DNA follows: TGCGCCAGCAGCCGAACAGAGAACACTGAAGCTTTCTTT.